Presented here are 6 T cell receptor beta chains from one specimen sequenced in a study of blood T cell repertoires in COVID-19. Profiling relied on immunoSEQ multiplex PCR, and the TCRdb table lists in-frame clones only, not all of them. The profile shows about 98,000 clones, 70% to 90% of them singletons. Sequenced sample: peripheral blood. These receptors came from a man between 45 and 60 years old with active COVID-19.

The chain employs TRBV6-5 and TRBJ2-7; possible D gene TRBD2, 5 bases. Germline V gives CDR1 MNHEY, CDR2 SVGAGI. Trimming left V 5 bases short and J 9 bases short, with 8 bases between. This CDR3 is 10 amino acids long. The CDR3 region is CASSRRPQYF. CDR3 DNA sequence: TGTGCCAGCAGTCGGAGGCCGCAGTACTTC.

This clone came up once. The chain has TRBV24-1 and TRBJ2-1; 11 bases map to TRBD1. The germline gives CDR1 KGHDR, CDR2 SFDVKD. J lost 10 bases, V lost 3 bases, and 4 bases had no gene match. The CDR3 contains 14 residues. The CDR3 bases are TGTGCCACCAGTGATAGGACAGGGGGCTTAGAGCAGTTCTTC. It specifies CATSDRTGGLEQFF.

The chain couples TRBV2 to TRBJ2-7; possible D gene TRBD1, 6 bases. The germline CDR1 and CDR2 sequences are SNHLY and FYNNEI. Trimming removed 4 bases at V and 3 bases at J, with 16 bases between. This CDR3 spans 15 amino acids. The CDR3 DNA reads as TGTGCCAGCAGTGGGAGGACAGCCCGACTCTACGAGCAGTACTTC. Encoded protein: CASSGRTARLYEQYF.

CDR3 loop: CASRRQWNTEAFF. The CDR3 region has the DNA TGTGCCAGCAGAAGACAGTGGAACACTGAAGCTTTCTTT. The J gene is TRBJ1-1, the V gene TRBV2; TRBD1 might be the D (5 bases). This CDR3 is 13 amino acids long. Trimming removed 6 bases from V and 1 base from J, with 9 bases in between. CDR1 and CDR2 (germline): SNHLY, FYNNEI.

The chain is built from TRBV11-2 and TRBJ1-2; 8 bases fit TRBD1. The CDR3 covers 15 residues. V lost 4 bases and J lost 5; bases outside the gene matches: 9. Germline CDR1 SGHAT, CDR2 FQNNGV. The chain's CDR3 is CASSSLRQGAYGYTF. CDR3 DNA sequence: TGTGCCAGCAGCTCCCTAAGGCAGGGGGCGTATGGCTACACCTTC.

CDR3 nucleotide sequence: TGTGCCATCATGCGCGGGGGGAGCACAGATACGCAGTATTTT. Its protein is CAIMRGGSTDTQYF. This chain uses TRBV10-3 with TRBJ2-3, with TRBD2 identical over 8 bases. The J segment lost 0 bases and the V segment lost 7 bases, leaving 3 bases of the junction unmatched. The CDR3 is 14 amino acids. Germline V lookup: CDR1 ENHRY, CDR2 SYGVKD.